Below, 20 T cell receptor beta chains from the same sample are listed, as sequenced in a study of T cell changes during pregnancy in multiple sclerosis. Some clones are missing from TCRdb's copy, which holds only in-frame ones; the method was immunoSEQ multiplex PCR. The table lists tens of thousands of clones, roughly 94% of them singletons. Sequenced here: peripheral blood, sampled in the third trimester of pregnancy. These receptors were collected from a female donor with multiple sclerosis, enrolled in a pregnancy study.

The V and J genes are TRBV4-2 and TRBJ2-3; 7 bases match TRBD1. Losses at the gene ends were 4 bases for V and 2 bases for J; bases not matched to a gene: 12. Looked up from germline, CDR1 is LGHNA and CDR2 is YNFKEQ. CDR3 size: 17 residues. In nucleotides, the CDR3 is TGTGCCAGCAGCCCCACCTCGACAGGGACCGTCACAGATACGCAGTATTTT. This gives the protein CASSPTSTGTVTDTQYF.

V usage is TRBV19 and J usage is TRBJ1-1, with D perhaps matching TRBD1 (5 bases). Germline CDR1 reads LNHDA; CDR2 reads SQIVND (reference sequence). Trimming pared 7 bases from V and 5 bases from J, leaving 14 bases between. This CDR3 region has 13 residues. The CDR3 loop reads CASTPGSETEAFF. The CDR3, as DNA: TGTGCCAGTACCCCAGGGTCTGAGACTGAAGCTTTCTTT.

The CDR3 here is CASSVQGFEQYF. As DNA, the CDR3 is TGTGCCAGCAGTGTTCAGGGCTTCGAGCAGTACTTC. This chain links TRBV6-1 with TRBJ2-7; D might be TRBD1 (5 bases). V was cut by 4 bases and J by 6 bases, with 10 bases left in between. Germline V gene data show CDR1 as MNHNS and CDR2 as SASEGT. The CDR3 sequence is 12 residues long.

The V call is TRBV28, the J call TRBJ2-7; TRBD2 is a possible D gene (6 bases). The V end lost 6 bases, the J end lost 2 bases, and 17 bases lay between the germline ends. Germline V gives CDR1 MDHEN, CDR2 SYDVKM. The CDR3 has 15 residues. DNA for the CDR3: TGTGCCAGCAGATCCGGGGGAGGTAAGACCTACGAGCAGTACTTC. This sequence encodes CASRSGGGKTYEQYF.

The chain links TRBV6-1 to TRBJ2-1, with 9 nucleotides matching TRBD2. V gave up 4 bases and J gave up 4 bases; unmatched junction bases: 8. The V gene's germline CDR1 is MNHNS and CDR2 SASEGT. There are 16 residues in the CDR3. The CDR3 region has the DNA TGTGCCAGCAGTGGAGTAGCGGGAGTCTATTACAATGAGCAGTTCTTC. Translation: CASSGVAGVYYNEQFF.

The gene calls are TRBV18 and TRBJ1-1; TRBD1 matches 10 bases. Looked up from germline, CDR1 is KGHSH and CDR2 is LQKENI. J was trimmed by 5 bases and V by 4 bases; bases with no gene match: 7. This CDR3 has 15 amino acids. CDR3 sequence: CASSRQDRGGTEAFF. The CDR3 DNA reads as TGTGCCAGCTCACGCCAGGACAGGGGGGGAACTGAAGCTTTCTTT.

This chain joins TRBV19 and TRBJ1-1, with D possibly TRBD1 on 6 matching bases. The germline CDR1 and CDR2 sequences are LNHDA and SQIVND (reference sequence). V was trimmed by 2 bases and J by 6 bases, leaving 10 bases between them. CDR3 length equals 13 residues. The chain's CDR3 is CASSIQGRAEAFF. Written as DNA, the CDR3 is TGTGCCAGTAGTATACAGGGGAGGGCTGAAGCTTTCTTT. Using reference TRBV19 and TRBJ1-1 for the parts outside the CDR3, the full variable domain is DGGITQSPKYLFRKEGQNVTLSCEQNLNHDAMYWYRQDPGQGLRLIYYSQIVNDFQKGDIAEGYSVSREKKESFPLTVTSAQKNPTAFYLCASSIQGRAEAFFGQGTRLTVV.

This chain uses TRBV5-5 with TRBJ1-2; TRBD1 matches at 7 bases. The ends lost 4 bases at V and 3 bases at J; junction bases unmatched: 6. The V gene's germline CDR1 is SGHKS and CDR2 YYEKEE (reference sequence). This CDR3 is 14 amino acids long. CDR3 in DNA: TGTGCCAGCAGCCTAAGGGGGCACGACTATGGCTACACCTTC. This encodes CASSLRGHDYGYTF.

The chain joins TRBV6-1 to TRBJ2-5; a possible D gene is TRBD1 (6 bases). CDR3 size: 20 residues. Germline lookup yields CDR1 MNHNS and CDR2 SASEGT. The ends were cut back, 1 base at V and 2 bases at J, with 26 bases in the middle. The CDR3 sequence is CASSEVGALYAPDSQETQYF. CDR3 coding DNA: TGTGCCAGCAGTGAAGTCGGGGCTCTTTACGCCCCGGACAGTCAAGAGACCCAGTACTTC.

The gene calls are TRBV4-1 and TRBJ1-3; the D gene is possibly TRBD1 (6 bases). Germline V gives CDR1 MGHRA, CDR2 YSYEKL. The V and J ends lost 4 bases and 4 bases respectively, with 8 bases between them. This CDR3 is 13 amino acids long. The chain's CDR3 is CASSRGQGNTIYF. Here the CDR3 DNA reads TGCGCCAGCAGCCGCGGACAGGGAAACACCATATATTTT.

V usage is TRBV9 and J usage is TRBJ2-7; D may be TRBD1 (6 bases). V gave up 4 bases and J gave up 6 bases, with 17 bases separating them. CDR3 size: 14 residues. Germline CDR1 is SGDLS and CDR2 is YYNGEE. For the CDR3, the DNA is TGTGCCAGCAGCCCACACCCAGAGGGGGTCGAGCAGTACTTC. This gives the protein CASSPHPEGVEQYF.

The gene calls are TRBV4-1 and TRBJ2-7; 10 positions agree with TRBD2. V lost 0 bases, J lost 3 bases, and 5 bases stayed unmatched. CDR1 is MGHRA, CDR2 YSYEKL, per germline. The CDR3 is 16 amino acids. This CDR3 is CASSQERTSGSYEQYF. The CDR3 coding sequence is TGCGCCAGCAGCCAAGAACGGACTAGCGGCAGCTACGAGCAGTACTTC.

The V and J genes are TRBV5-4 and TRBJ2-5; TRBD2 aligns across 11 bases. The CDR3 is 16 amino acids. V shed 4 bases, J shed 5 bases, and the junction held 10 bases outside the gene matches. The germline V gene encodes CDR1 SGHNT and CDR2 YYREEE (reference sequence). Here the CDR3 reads CASSPGIAGGPETQYF. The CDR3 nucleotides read TGTGCCAGCAGCCCCGGGATAGCGGGAGGGCCCGAGACCCAGTACTTC.

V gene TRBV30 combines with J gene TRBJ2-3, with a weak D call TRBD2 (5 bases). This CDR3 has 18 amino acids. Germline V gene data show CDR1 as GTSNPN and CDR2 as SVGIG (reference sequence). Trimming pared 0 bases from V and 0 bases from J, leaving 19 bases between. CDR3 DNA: TGTGCCTGGAGTGTATTCCGGGAACTGCCCTATAGCACAGATACGCAGTATTTT. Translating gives CAWSVFRELPYSTDTQYF.

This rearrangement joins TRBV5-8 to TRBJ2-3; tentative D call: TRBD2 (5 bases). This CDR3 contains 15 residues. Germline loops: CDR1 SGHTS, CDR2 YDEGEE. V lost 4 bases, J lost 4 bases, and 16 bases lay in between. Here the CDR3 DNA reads TGTGCCAGCAGCACGGGATTTTCGGTTGCAGATACGCAGTATTTT. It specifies CASSTGFSVADTQYF.

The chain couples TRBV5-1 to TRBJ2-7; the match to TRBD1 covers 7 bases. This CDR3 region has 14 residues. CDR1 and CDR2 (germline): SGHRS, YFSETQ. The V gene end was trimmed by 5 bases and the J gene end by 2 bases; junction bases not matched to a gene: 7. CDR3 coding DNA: TGCGCCAGCAGTCACGGACAGGACCCCTACGAGCAGTACTTC. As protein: CASSHGQDPYEQYF. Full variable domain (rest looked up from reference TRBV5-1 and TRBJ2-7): KAGVTQTPRYLIKTRGQQVTLSCSPISGHRSVSWYQQTPGQGLQFLFEYFSETQRNKGNFPGRFSGRQFSNSRSEMNVSTLELGDSALYLCASSHGQDPYEQYFGPGTRLTVT.

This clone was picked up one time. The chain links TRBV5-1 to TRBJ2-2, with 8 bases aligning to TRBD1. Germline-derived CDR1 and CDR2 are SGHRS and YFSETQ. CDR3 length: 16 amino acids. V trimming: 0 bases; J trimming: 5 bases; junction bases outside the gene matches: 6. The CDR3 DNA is TGCGCCAGCAGCTTGGGCGGACAGGGAACAACCGGGGAGCTGTTTTTT. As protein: CASSLGGQGTTGELFF.

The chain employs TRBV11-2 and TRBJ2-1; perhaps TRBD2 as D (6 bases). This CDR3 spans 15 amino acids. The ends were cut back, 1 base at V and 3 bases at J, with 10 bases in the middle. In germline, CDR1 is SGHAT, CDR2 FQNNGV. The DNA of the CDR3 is TGTGCCAGCAGCTTAGGGACTAATGTCTACAATGAGCAGTTCTTC. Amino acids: CASSLGTNVYNEQFF.

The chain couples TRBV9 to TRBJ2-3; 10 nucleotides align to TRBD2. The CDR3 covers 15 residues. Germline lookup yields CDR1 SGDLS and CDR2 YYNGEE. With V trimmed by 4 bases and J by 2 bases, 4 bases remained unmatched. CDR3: CASSSSGSPTDTQYF. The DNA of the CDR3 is TGTGCCAGCAGCTCTAGCGGGAGCCCCACAGATACGCAGTATTTT. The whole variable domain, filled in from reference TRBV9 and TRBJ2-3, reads DSGVTQTPKHLITATGQRVTLRCSPRSGDLSVYWYQQSLDQGLQFLIQYYNGEERAKGNILERFSAQQFPDLHSELNLSSLELGDSALYFCASSSSGSPTDTQYFGPGTRLTVL.

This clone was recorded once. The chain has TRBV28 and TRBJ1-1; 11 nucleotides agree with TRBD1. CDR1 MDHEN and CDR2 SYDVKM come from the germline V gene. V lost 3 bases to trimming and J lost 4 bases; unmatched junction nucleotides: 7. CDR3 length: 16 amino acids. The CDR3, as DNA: TGTGCCAGCAGTTTTTGGACAGGGGGCGGTAGCACTGAAGCTTTCTTT. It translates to CASSFWTGGGSTEAFF.